A selection of T cell receptor beta chains follows, all from one sample in a study of blood T cell repertoires in COVID-19. Data came from immunoSEQ multiplex PCR; TCRdb stores just in-frame clones and leaves some out. The sample contains roughly 200,000 clones, 85% to 90% of which appear only once. Sequenced sample: PBMCs or T cells enriched from blood (not recorded which). The receptors were gathered from a woman between 40 and 50 years old with acute COVID-19. CDR3s include the opening cysteine and the closing phenylalanine or tryptophan. The D gene is left open where the match is weak.

cdr3_length	v_call	j_call	d_call	cdr3_aa	cdr3_nt
14	TRBV7-2	TRBJ2-3	-	CASSPRGRPDTQYF	TGTGCCAGCAGCCCCCGGGGGAGGCCAGATACGCAGTATTTT
12	TRBV2	TRBJ1-1	-	CASTAGVTEAFF	TGTGCCAGCACGGCGGGGGTAACTGAAGCTTTCTTT
14	TRBV6-5	TRBJ1-6	TRBD1	CASSPRQGNSPLHF	TGTGCCAGCAGTCCCCGACAGGGAAATTCACCCCTCCACTTT
13	TRBV29-1	TRBJ1-1	TRBD1	CSVDKGADTEAFF	TGCAGCGTTGACAAGGGGGCGGACACTGAAGCTTTCTTT
16	TRBV7-2	TRBJ2-1	TRBD2	CASSLVRTRDYNEQFF	TGTGCCAGCAGCTTAGTGCGGACTAGAGACTACAATGAGCAGTTCTTC
13	TRBV18	TRBJ2-1	TRBD1	CASSPGTDNEQFF	TGTGCCAGCTCACCAGGGACAGACAATGAGCAGTTCTTC
15	TRBV5-1	TRBJ1-3	TRBD1	CASSLGTGLGNTIYF	TGCGCCAGCAGCTTGGGGACAGGGCTCGGAAACACCATATATTTT
16	TRBV13	TRBJ2-1	TRBD2	CASSITSGVFYNEQFF	TGTGCCAGCAGCATTACTAGCGGGGTATTCTACAATGAGCAGTTCTTC
15	TRBV9	TRBJ1-2	TRBD1	CASSPDPGQAYGYTF	TGTGCCAGCAGCCCCGACCCCGGACAGGCCTATGGCTACACCTTC
15	TRBV24-1	TRBJ1-2	TRBD1	CATSDQRQGDYGYTF	TGTGCCACCAGTGATCAGAGACAGGGGGACTATGGCTACACCTTC
12	TRBV28	TRBJ1-1	-	CASSPIDREAFF	TGTGCCAGCAGCCCAATTGACAGGGAAGCTTTCTTT
14	TRBV2	TRBJ2-5	TRBD2	CASSWDYRPETQYF	TGTGCCAGCAGTTGGGACTACCGACCGGAGACCCAGTACTTC
14	TRBV5-4	TRBJ1-1	TRBD1	CASSPDRGNTEAFF	TGTGCCAGCAGCCCCGACAGGGGGAACACTGAAGCTTTCTTT
15	TRBV3-1/TRBV3-2	TRBJ2-1	TRBD2	CASSQDRGGVNEQFF	TGTGCCAGCAGCCAAGATCGGGGGGGAGTGAATGAGCAGTTCTTC
14	TRBV27	TRBJ2-3	-	CASSLSQEVDTQYF	TGTGCCAGCAGTTTGTCTCAGGAGGTCGATACGCAGTATTTT
16	TRBV18	TRBJ1-2	TRBD1	CASSPPGQPAGDGYTF	TGTGCCAGCTCACCCCCGGGACAGCCCGCCGGGGATGGCTACACCTTC
15	TRBV5-6	TRBJ2-5	TRBD2	CASSLLASGTETQYF	TGTGCCAGCAGCTTGTTGGCTAGCGGGACCGAGACCCAGTACTTC
19	TRBV28	TRBJ2-2	TRBD2	CASSLWASGGAYRTGELFF	TGTGCCAGCAGTTTATGGGCTAGCGGGGGGGCCTACAGGACCGGGGAGCTGTTTTTT
15	TRBV3-1/TRBV3-2	TRBJ1-2	-	CASSQGRSPNYGYTF	TGTGCCAGCAGCCAGGGGAGATCACCTAACTATGGCTACACCTTC
15	TRBV5-1	TRBJ1-2	TRBD1	CASSLLGGASYGYTF	TGCGCCAGCAGCTTGCTAGGGGGCGCTTCCTATGGCTACACCTTC
15	TRBV27	TRBJ2-3	TRBD1	CASSLRGQGPDTQYF	TGTGCCAGCAGTTTACGTGGACAGGGCCCAGATACGCAGTATTTT
17	TRBV18	TRBJ2-1	TRBD1	CASSSGQEMASYNEQFF	TGTGCCAGCTCATCCGGACAGGAAATGGCATCCTACAATGAGCAGTTCTTC